This T cell receptor (beta chain) stems from a study of shared clonotypes between healthy human individuals. Germline loops: CDR1 ENHRY, CDR2 SYGVKD. Germline trimming cut 4 bases from V and 1 base from J; bases unmatched to any gene: 5. This CDR3 region has 16 residues. General study points: Deeper or shallower sequencing was expected to change how clonotypes are shared among donors.

Concerning this clone itself: Its specificity is not known.

The method was immunoSEQ multiplex PCR; TCRdb's version includes in-frame clones alone and lacks a portion of them. The sample has about 2.4 million clones, roughly nine tenths seen once. The chain recombines TRBV10-3 with TRBJ2-3; 10 bases fit TRBD2. The sample taken for sequencing was naive CD4+ T cells sorted from blood. Subset of the sample: CD45RA+ positively selected. The clonotype was recovered from a man between 18 and 29 years old in good health. This chain's CDR3 is CAISVETSGRTDTQYF. The CDR3 DNA sequence: TGTGCCATCAGTGTGGAGACTAGCGGGCGCACAGATACGCAGTATTTT.